The 5 T cell receptor beta chains listed next were all sequenced from one sample in a study of blood T cells in healthy people across ages. Using a J-beta primer mix together with a sample-barcoded 5' primer, a second PCR was run for roughly 7 to 12 cycles. TCRdb re-called the 5' RACE reads through MiXCR, storing one row per CDR3 protein. Counted here are some 900,000 distinct CDR3 sequences, 45% to 50% occurring once; the ten biggest clones make up 10% to 15%. The sequencing input was blood. The source of these receptors is a man under 40 in good health.

The chain carries TRBV15 and TRBJ2-5; TRBD1 agrees at 7 bases. The CDR3 is 15 amino acids. In germline, CDR1 is LNHNV, CDR2 YYDKDF (reference sequence). The junction had 7 bases not matched to a gene; V was cut back by 1 base and J by 5 bases. The DNA for the CDR3 is TGTGCCACCAGCAGAGTAATAGGGGGCTGGGAGACCCAGTACTTC. Residues: CATSRVIGGWETQYF. Full variable domain (rest looked up from reference TRBV15 and TRBJ2-5): DAMVIQNPRYQVTQFGKPVTLSCSQTLNHNVMYWYQQKSSQAPKLLFHYYDKDFNNEADTPDNFQSRRPNTSFCFLDIRSPGLGDTAMYLCATSRVIGGWETQYFGPGTRLLVL.

V and J are TRBV18 and TRBJ2-7; TRBD2 matches 8 bases. The germline V gene has CDR1 KGHSH and CDR2 LQKENI. This CDR3 region has 17 residues. V lost 2 bases, J lost 5 bases, and 14 bases stayed unmatched. CDR3 sequence: CASSPLSVGSGAHEQYF. The CDR3, as DNA: TGTGCCAGCTCACCATTGAGTGTTGGTAGCGGGGCGCACGAGCAGTACTTC.

This rearrangement joins TRBV20-1 to TRBJ2-6, with a weak D call TRBD1 (6 bases). The CDR3 extends over 18 amino acids. With 6 bases removed from V and 0 bases from J, the gap between germline ends came to 21 bases. Germline lookup yields CDR1 DFQATT and CDR2 SNEGSKA (reference sequence). The CDR3 region is CSASPFRGPSSGANVLTF. In DNA, the CDR3 is TGCAGTGCCTCCCCATTCAGGGGCCCGAGCTCTGGGGCCAACGTCCTGACTTTC.

Remarks on this clonotype: The junction shows a germline mismatch at one end, possibly a read error. This chain uses TRBV20-1 with TRBJ2-3; 10 positions agree with TRBD1. CDR1 and CDR2 from the germline V gene are DFQATT and SNEGSKA (reference sequence). The CDR3 sequence is 15 residues long. For the CDR3, the DNA is TGCAGTGCCAGAGATCTGACAGGGGGCTTGGATACGCAGTATTTT. Translated, it gives CSARDLTGGLDTQYF.

This clonotype was observed a few times. This chain joins TRBV25-1 and TRBJ1-2; D gene unclear. Trimming left V 3 bases short and J 3 bases short, with 5 bases between. The V gene's germline CDR1 is MGHDK and CDR2 SYGVNS. CDR3 length: 12 residues. The CDR3 region has the DNA TGTGCCAGCAGTGAGGCATACTATGGCTACACCTTC. The encoded protein is CASSEAYYGYTF.